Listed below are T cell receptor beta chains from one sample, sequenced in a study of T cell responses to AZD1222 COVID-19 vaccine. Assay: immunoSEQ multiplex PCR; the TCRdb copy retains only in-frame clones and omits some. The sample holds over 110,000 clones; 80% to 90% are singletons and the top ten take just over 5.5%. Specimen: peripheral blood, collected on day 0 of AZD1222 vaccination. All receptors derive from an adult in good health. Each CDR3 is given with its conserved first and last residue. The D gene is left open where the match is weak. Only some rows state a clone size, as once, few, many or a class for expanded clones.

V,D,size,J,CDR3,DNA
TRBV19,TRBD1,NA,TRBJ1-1,CASSSTPGTGARAFF,TGTGCCAGTAGTTCCACCCCCGGCACAGGGGCCCGGGCTTTCTTT
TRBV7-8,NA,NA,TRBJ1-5,CASNPPGTGNQPQHF,TGTGCCAGCAACCCCCCAGGTACGGGGAATCAGCCCCAGCATTTT
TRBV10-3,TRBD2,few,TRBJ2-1,CAISEGAGGPYNEQFF,TGTGCCATCAGTGAGGGCGCGGGAGGGCCGTACAATGAGCAGTTCTTC
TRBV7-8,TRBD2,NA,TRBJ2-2,CATKPGLVTTGELFF,TGTGCCACCAAGCCGGGACTAGTTACTACCGGGGAGCTGTTTTTT
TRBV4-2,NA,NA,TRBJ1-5,CASSRVVSEGQPQHF,TGTGCCAGCAGCCGGGTTGTCAGTGAGGGTCAGCCCCAGCATTTT
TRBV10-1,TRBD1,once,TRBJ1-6,CARFRTGNSPLHF,TGCGCCAGATTTAGGACAGGGAATTCACCCCTCCACTTT
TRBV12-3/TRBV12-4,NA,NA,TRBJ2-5,CASSYGGYETQYF,TGTGCCAGCAGCTATGGGGGGTATGAGACCCAGTACTTC
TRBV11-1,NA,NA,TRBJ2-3,CASTEKGGPTDTQYF,TGTGCCAGCACCGAAAAGGGGGGCCCCACAGATACGCAGTATTTT
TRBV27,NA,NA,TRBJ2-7,CASSSRASYEQYF,TGTGCCAGCAGTTCAAGGGCGTCCTACGAGCAGTACTTC
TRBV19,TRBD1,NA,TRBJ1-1,CASSIVQGAAEAFF,TGTGCCAGTAGTATCGTACAGGGGGCCGCTGAAGCTTTCTTT
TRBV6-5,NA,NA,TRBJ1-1,CASSYQMNTEAFF,TGTGCCAGCAGTTACCAGATGAACACTGAAGCTTTCTTT
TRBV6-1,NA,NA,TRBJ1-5,CASSEDNWTDNQPQHF,TGTGCCAGCAGTGAAGATAATTGGACAGATAATCAGCCCCAGCATTTT
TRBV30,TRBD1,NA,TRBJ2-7,CAWSGSGTGAYEQYF,TGTGCCTGGAGTGGATCCGGGACAGGGGCCTACGAGCAGTACTTC
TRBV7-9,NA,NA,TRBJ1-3,CASSLATGVAAGNTIYF,TGTGCCAGCAGCTTAGCGACTGGGGTCGCGGCTGGAAACACCATATATTTT
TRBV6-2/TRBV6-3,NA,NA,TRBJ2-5,CASSYLYGVRVLQETQYF,TGTGCCAGCAGTTACCTCTATGGCGTCAGGGTCCTCCAAGAGACCCAGTACTTC
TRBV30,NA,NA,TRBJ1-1,CAWSSGPTGVATEAFF,TGTGCCTGGAGTTCCGGCCCGACAGGAGTTGCCACTGAAGCTTTCTTT
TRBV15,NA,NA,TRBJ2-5,CATSREEGGAETQYF,TGTGCCACCAGCAGAGAAGAGGGTGGTGCAGAGACCCAGTACTTC
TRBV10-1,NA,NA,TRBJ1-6,CASSESWPRDRNSPLHF,TGCGCCAGCAGTGAGTCCTGGCCCCGGGACCGTAATTCACCCCTCCACTTT
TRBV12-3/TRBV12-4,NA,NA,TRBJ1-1,CASSFGFEAFF,TGTGCCAGCAGTTTCGGTTTTGAAGCTTTCTTT
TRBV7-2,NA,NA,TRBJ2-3,CASSLARTSTDTQYF,TGTGCCAGCAGCTTAGCCCGGACTAGCACAGATACGCAGTATTTT
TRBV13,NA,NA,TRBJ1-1,CASSFSRSTNTEAFF,TGTGCCAGCAGCTTCTCTCGTAGCACGAACACTGAAGCTTTCTTT
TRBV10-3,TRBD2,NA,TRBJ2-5,CAISGTGGQQETQYF,TGTGCCATCAGTGGTACGGGGGGGCAGCAAGAGACCCAGTACTTC
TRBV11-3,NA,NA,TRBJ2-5,CASSLDGKETQYF,TGTGCCAGCAGCTTAGACGGGAAAGAGACCCAGTACTTC
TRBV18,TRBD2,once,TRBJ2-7,CASSPGLAGDVEQYF,TGTGCCAGCTCACCGGGACTAGCGGGAGATGTCGAGCAGTACTTC
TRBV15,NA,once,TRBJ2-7,CATSRDLSQGSSEQYF,TGTGCCACCAGCAGAGATCTTTCTCAGGGAAGTAGCGAGCAGTACTTC
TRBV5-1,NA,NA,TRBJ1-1,CASSLWGRSTEAFF,TGCGCCAGCAGCTTGTGGGGAAGGAGCACTGAAGCTTTCTTT
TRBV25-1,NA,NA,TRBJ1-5,CASRQGSGQPQHF,TGTGCCAGCCGGCAGGGAAGTGGTCAGCCCCAGCATTTT
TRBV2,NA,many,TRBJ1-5,CASSVAGDQPQHF,TGTGCCAGCAGTGTCGCAGGGGATCAGCCCCAGCATTTT
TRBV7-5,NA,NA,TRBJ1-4,CARSFPRVTATNEKLFF,TGTGCCAGAAGCTTCCCCCGAGTAACTGCAACTAATGAAAAACTGTTTTTT
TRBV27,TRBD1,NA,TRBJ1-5,CASSPTGLSNQPQHF,TGTGCCAGCAGTCCGACAGGGCTAAGCAATCAGCCCCAGCATTTT
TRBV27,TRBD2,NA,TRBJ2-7,CASSLLSPIGSGIIYEQYF,TGTGCCAGCAGTCTCCTATCCCCGATCGGTAGCGGGATAATATACGAGCAGTACTTC
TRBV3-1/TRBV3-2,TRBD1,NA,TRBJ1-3,CASTGDSSGNTIYF,TGTGCCAGCACCGGGGACAGCTCTGGAAACACCATATATTTT
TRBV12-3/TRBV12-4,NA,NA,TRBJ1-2,CASRPHGDYGYTF,TGTGCCAGCAGGCCACATGGGGACTATGGCTACACCTTC
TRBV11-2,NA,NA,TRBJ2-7,CASSLNHATGEQYF,TGTGCCAGCAGCTTGAACCACGCCACGGGTGAGCAGTACTTC
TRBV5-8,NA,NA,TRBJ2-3,CASSLGQTSTDTQYF,TGTGCCAGCAGCTTGGGGCAGACTAGCACAGATACGCAGTATTTT
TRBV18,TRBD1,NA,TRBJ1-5,CASSPGGQGGQPQHF,TGTGCCAGCTCACCAGGGGGACAGGGTGGTCAGCCCCAGCATTTT
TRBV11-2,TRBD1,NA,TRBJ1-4,CASSSGQGQEQLFF,TGTGCCAGCAGCTCCGGACAGGGCCAGGAACAACTGTTTTTT
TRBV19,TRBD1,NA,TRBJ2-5,CARQGMKETQYF,TGTGCCAGACAGGGGATGAAAGAGACCCAGTACTTC
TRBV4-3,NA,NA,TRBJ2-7,CASSQSAGLHTYEQYF,TGCGCCAGCAGCCAGTCAGCCGGACTCCATACCTACGAGCAGTACTTC
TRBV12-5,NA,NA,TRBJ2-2,CASGLVRGASNTGELFF,TGTGCTAGTGGTTTGGTACGGGGGGCCTCGAACACCGGGGAGCTGTTTTTT
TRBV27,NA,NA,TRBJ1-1,CASKEGPGTEAFF,TGTGCCAGCAAGGAGGGGCCGGGGACTGAAGCTTTCTTT
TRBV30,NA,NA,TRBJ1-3,CAWGGPGSGNTIYF,TGTGCCTGGGGGGGGCCGGGGTCCGGAAACACCATATATTTT
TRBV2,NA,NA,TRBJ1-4,CASRQGGEKLFF,TGTGCCAGCAGGCAGGGAGGCGAAAAACTGTTTTTT
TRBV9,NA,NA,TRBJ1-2,CASSVGRGYGYTF,TGTGCCAGCAGCGTAGGCAGGGGATATGGCTACACCTTC
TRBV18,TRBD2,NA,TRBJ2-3,CASSPQSGRSDTQYF,TGTGCCAGCTCACCACAGAGCGGGAGGTCAGATACGCAGTATTTT
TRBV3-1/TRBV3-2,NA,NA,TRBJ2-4,CASSPLRGAKNIQYF,TGTGCCAGCAGCCCGTTGAGGGGAGCCAAAAACATTCAGTACTTC
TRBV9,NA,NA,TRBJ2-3,CASSVATDTQYF,TGTGCCAGCAGCGTAGCTACAGATACGCAGTATTTT
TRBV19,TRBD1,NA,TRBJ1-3,CASSIGAGTGAGNTIYF,TGTGCCAGTAGTATAGGGGCGGGGACAGGGGCTGGAAACACCATATATTTT
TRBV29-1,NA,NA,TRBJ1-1,CSARAGTANTEAFF,TGCAGCGCTCGTGCCGGGACGGCGAACACTGAAGCTTTCTTT
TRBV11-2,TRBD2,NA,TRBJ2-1,CASSPSGRATEQFF,TGTGCCAGCAGCCCCAGCGGGAGGGCCACTGAGCAGTTCTTC
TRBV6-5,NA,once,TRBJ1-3,CASSGTAGNTIYF,TGTGCCTCTTCGGGGACGGCTGGAAACACCATATATTTT
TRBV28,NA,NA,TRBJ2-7,CASRDGTLYEQYF,TGTGCCAGCAGGGACGGGACTCTCTACGAGCAGTACTTC
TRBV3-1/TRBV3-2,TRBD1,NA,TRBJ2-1,CASSPTGGYNEQFF,TGTGCCAGCAGCCCCACAGGGGGCTACAATGAGCAGTTCTTC
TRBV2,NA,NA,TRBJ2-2,CAIRAAPNTGELFF,TGTGCCATCCGGGCTGCCCCGAACACCGGGGAGCTGTTTTTT
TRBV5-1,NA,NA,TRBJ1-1,CASSLDGGTEAFF,TGCGCCAGCAGCTTGGATGGGGGCACTGAAGCTTTCTTT
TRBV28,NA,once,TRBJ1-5,CASSLPAVNGPQHF,TGTGCCAGCAGTTTACCCGCAGTCAATGGGCCCCAGCATTTT